These 26 T cell receptor beta chains came from one sample sequenced in a study of graft-versus-host responses after intestinal transplantation. No antigen has been identified for these receptors. Data came from immunoSEQ multiplex PCR; TCRdb stores just in-frame clones and leaves some out. The table shows 60,000 to 75,000 clones, with around 89% occurring only once. Material: unstimulated CD8+ T cells sorted from spleen or lymph node cells, obtained before intestinal transplant. These TCRs come from a human donor who received an intestinal transplant.

This chain uses TRBV6-1 with TRBJ2-7, with a tentative D call TRBD2 (5 bases). Germline loops: CDR1 MNHNS, CDR2 SASEGT. Trimming cost V 5 bases and J 5 bases, with 10 bases left between them. This CDR3 is 12 amino acids long. CDR3 DNA: TGTGCCAGCAGTCCGGGATGGGACGAGCAGTACTTC. Translated, it gives CASSPGWDEQYF.

The sample holds one count of this clone. The chain carries TRBV19 and TRBJ1-2; D unclear. This CDR3 has 15 amino acids. With 0 bases removed from V and 6 bases from J, the gap between germline ends came to 14 bases. CDR1 LNHDA and CDR2 SQIVND come from the germline V gene (reference sequence). The CDR3: CASSIERELWNGYTF. For the CDR3, the DNA is TGTGCCAGTAGTATAGAGAGGGAACTATGGAATGGCTACACCTTC. Using reference TRBV19 and TRBJ1-2 for the parts outside the CDR3, the full variable domain is DGGITQSPKYLFRKEGQNVTLSCEQNLNHDAMYWYRQDPGQGLRLIYYSQIVNDFQKGDIAEGYSVSREKKESFPLTVTSAQKNPTAFYLCASSIERELWNGYTFGSGTRLTVV.

V and J are TRBV27 and TRBJ2-3; unclear D gene. Trimming took 0 bases from V and 1 from J, leaving 11 bases between them. The CDR3 is made up of 16 amino acids. Germline CDR1 MNHEY, CDR2 SMNVEV (reference sequence). The CDR3 DNA reads as TGTGCCAGCAGTTTATCGTCGGCGGAGCGCACAGATACGCAGTATTTT. Translating it yields CASSLSSAERTDTQYF.

This clone was observed once. This sequence joins TRBV6-6 and TRBJ2-4, with 9 bases that match TRBD1. Germline V lookup: CDR1 MNHNY, CDR2 SVGAGI (reference sequence). V lost 2 bases to trimming and J lost 4 bases; unmatched junction nucleotides: 6. The CDR3 totals 16 residues. CDR3 nucleotides: TGTGCCAGCAGTTACCCGTGGACAGGGGAAAAAAACATTCAGTACTTC. It is translated as CASSYPWTGEKNIQYF.

The chain has TRBV5-1 and TRBJ2-5, with 8 bases that match TRBD1. The germline V gene encodes CDR1 SGHRS and CDR2 YFSETQ. V dropped 4 bases and J dropped 5; count of bases not matched to a gene: 25. The CDR3 totals 20 residues. The CDR3 DNA reads TGCGCCAGCAGCCAACCACGCACCAACCTTGGACAGGGTAAAGCGGAGACCCAGTACTTC. It codes for CASSQPRTNLGQGKAETQYF.

V gene TRBV4-1 combines with J gene TRBJ1-1; D unresolved. Germline assignment: CDR1 MGHRA and CDR2 YSYEKL. CDR3 length equals 13 residues. V was clipped by 4 bases and J by 4 bases, with 10 bases between them. The CDR3 coding sequence is TGCGCCAGCAGCCCCGGGGTAGGCACTGAAGCTTTCTTT. Protein sequence: CASSPGVGTEAFF.

V is TRBV6-1 and J is TRBJ2-6, with D maybe TRBD2 (6 bases). Per the germline V gene, CDR1 is MNHNS and CDR2 is SASEGT. The CDR3 spans 14 residues. V lost 3 bases and J lost 12, with 15 bases in between. For the CDR3, the DNA is TGTGCCAGCAGTGATACTACTAGCCCCACCGTCCTGACTTTC. Translating gives CASSDTTSPTVLTF.

V usage is TRBV9 and J usage is TRBJ2-3; 9 positions match TRBD1. The CDR3 has 14 amino acids. V dropped 4 bases and J dropped 6; count of bases not matched to a gene: 6. Germline CDR1 reads SGDLS; CDR2 reads YYNGEE. CDR3 loop: CASSHRDRVDTQYF. The DNA for the CDR3 is TGTGCCAGCAGCCACCGGGACAGGGTGGATACGCAGTATTTT.

This chain connects TRBV28 to TRBJ2-7; 11 bases agree with TRBD1. J gave up 3 bases and V 5 bases, and 6 bases lay outside the gene matches. The germline V gene has CDR1 MDHEN and CDR2 SYDVKM. The CDR3 runs to 15 residues. The chain's CDR3 is CASSMDRGRIYEQYF. CDR3 nucleotides: TGTGCCAGCAGTATGGACAGGGGGCGCATCTACGAGCAGTACTTC.

CDR3 nucleotide sequence: TGTGCCAGCAGTCCCCGGGACAGGGCAGAACCTGAAGCTTTCTTT. Translated, it gives CASSPRDRAEPEAFF. The J gene is TRBJ1-1, the V gene TRBV28; 9 bases agree with TRBD1. The CDR3 has 15 residues. The J segment lost 6 bases and the V segment lost 5 bases, leaving 10 bases of the junction unmatched. The germline V gene has CDR1 MDHEN and CDR2 SYDVKM.

The chain is built from TRBV9 and TRBJ2-1; 9 bases fit TRBD2. Unmatched junction bases numbered 7, after V lost 2 bases and J lost 7 bases. CDR3 length: 15 amino acids. Germline loops: CDR1 SGDLS, CDR2 YYNGEE. The CDR3 loop reads CASSVASGEGNEQFF. In DNA, the CDR3 is TGTGCCAGCAGCGTCGCTAGCGGGGAGGGGAATGAGCAGTTCTTC.

This chain uses TRBV5-5 with TRBJ2-3; D remains ambiguous. CDR1 SGHKS and CDR2 YYEKEE come from the germline V gene (reference sequence). V dropped 1 base and J dropped 1 base, with 4 bases sitting between them. The CDR3 consists of 13 residues. The DNA of the CDR3 is TGTGCCAGCAGCTTGTCCGGCACAGATACGCAGTATTTT. Its protein product is CASSLSGTDTQYF.

The chain has TRBV4-1 and TRBJ1-2; perhaps TRBD1 as D (6 bases). This CDR3 contains 13 residues. Germline V gene lookup returns CDR1 MGHRA and CDR2 YSYEKL. Trimming took 3 bases from V and 4 from J, leaving 9 bases between them. The CDR3 nucleotides are TGCGCCAGCAGCCAGGACAGCCCCTATGGCTACACCTTC. Translating it yields CASSQDSPYGYTF.

V gene TRBV7-6 combines with J gene TRBJ1-1; 10 bases map to TRBD1. The J segment lost 5 bases and the V segment lost 0 bases, leaving 12 bases of the junction unmatched. Germline values: CDR1 SGHVS, CDR2 FNYEAQ. This CDR3 contains 18 residues. Written as DNA, the CDR3 is TGTGCCAGCAGCTTAGCGCACGGTGACAGGGGGCTGATGACTGAAGCTTTCTTT. It is translated as CASSLAHGDRGLMTEAFF.

V usage is TRBV6-5 and J usage is TRBJ2-3; 12 bases are a match to TRBD1. CDR3 length: 15 amino acids. Germline V gene lookup returns CDR1 MNHEY and CDR2 SVGAGI. J lost 4 bases, V lost 2 bases, and 1 base had no gene match. The CDR3 DNA reads as TGTGCCAGCAGTTACGGGACAGGGGGCGCAGATACGCAGTATTTT. Amino acids: CASSYGTGGADTQYF.

The chain's CDR3 is CASSQEGGGRGDTQYF. In DNA form, the CDR3 reads TGCGCCAGCAGCCAAGAGGGAGGCGGGAGGGGGGATACGCAGTATTTT. The chain uses TRBV4-1 and TRBJ2-3; TRBD2 matches 9 bases. Trimming cost V 0 bases and J 6 bases; bases outside gene matches: 7. This CDR3 contains 16 residues. From germline, CDR1 is MGHRA and CDR2 YSYEKL.

The V and J genes are TRBV7-9 and TRBJ2-7, with D tentatively TRBD2 (5 bases). V was clipped by 1 base and J by 3 bases, with 7 bases between them. Per germline, CDR1 SEHNR and CDR2 FQNEAQ (reference sequence). This CDR3 spans 13 amino acids. CDR3 loop: CASSLGGLYEQYF. The DNA for the CDR3 is TGTGCCAGCAGCTTAGGCGGACTCTACGAGCAGTACTTC.

The rearrangement links TRBV9 to TRBJ2-1; 7 bases line up with TRBD2. Trimming at V came to 4 bases and at J to 4 bases, leaving 11 bases not matched to a gene. The CDR3 loop spans 16 amino acids. Germline values: CDR1 SGDLS, CDR2 YYNGEE. For the CDR3, the DNA is TGTGCCAGCAGCCCCCTAGGCGGGGGACCTTACAATGAGCAGTTCTTC. Protein: CASSPLGGGPYNEQFF. The full variable domain, its missing parts supplied by reference TRBV9 and TRBJ2-1, is DSGVTQTPKHLITATGQRVTLRCSPRSGDLSVYWYQQSLDQGLQFLIQYYNGEERAKGNILERFSAQQFPDLHSELNLSSLELGDSALYFCASSPLGGGPYNEQFFGPGTRLTVL.

This chain connects TRBV6-5 to TRBJ2-6; D is uncertain. Looked up from germline, CDR1 is MNHEY and CDR2 is SVGAGI. CDR3 length: 15 amino acids. Trimming cost V 5 bases and J 0 bases, with 8 bases left between them. The CDR3: CASSTHHSGANVLTF. As DNA, the CDR3 is TGTGCCAGCAGTACACATCACTCTGGGGCCAACGTCCTGACTTTC.

On this clone itself: Other DNA sequences in the sample encode the same CDR3. The chain joins TRBV5-1 to TRBJ1-1, with TRBD1 as a possible D gene (5 bases). Germline V lookup: CDR1 SGHRS, CDR2 YFSETQ. The CDR3 has 15 amino acids. Between the trimmed V and J ends, which lost 0 bases and 0 bases, there was a span of 9 bases. Here the CDR3 DNA reads TGCGCCAGCAGCTTGGGCCAGGGCCTGAACACTGAAGCTTTCTTT. Translating gives CASSLGQGLNTEAFF.

This sequence joins TRBV28 and TRBJ1-4; 7 bases are shared with TRBD1. The CDR3 totals 14 residues. The V gene's germline CDR1 is MDHEN and CDR2 SYDVKM. J gave up 6 bases and V 6 bases, and 7 bases lay outside the gene matches. The CDR3: CASSHTDRDEKLFF. The CDR3 coding sequence is TGTGCCAGCAGCCATACCGACAGGGATGAAAAACTGTTTTTT.

The V and J genes are TRBV19 and TRBJ2-1; TRBD1 aligns across 10 bases. J was trimmed by 7 bases and V by 6 bases; bases with no gene match: 9. CDR1 is LNHDA, CDR2 SQIVND, per germline (reference sequence). The CDR3 has 15 amino acids. In nucleotides, the CDR3 is TGTGCCAGTAGCCTCGGGACAGGGGTTGGGAATGAGCAGTTCTTC. Encoded protein: CASSLGTGVGNEQFF.

The sample holds a few counts of this clone. The genes are TRBV2 and TRBJ1-2; maybe TRBD1 (5 bases). The CDR3 sequence is 17 residues long. V was shortened by 3 bases and J by 4 bases, with 21 bases between the two germline ends. Germline-derived CDR1 and CDR2 are SNHLY and FYNNEI. The CDR3 spells CASSDLGGSGSFYGYTF. The CDR3 region has the DNA TGTGCCAGCAGTGACCTGGGGGGGTCAGGGTCCTTCTATGGCTACACCTTC.

J is TRBJ2-3 and V is TRBV9; D is ambiguous. The CDR3 is 12 amino acids. CDR1 is SGDLS, CDR2 YYNGEE, per germline. Trimming cost V 5 bases and J 4 bases, with 8 bases left between them. The DNA for the CDR3 is TGTGCCAGCAGTACCATAGCAGATACGCAGTATTTT. As protein: CASSTIADTQYF.

This chain links TRBV28 with TRBJ2-3; 7 positions agree with TRBD1. J gave up 0 bases and V 8 bases, and 11 bases lay outside the gene matches. Germline V gene data show CDR1 as MDHEN and CDR2 as SYDVKM. CDR3 size: 16 residues. The CDR3 spells CASYFPTGNSTDTQYF. The DNA for the CDR3 is TGTGCCAGCTATTTCCCGACAGGGAATAGCACAGATACGCAGTATTTT.

DNA of the CDR3: TGTGCCAGCAGCTTGGCCCTCCGGCGGGGGTACGAGCAGTACTTC. Amino acids: CASSLALRRGYEQYF. This chain connects TRBV7-2 to TRBJ2-7; 7 bases are a match to TRBD2. Germline values: CDR1 SGHTA, CDR2 FQGNSA. CDR3 length: 15 residues. With V trimmed by 3 bases and J by 4 bases, 9 bases remained unmatched.